This T cell receptor beta chain came from a study of blood T cell repertoires in COVID-19. Study-wide context: COVID-19 samples from acute and convalescent phases originated in the United States, Italy and Spain. From T cells, B-cell-depleted T cells, or PBMCs came the material, which was cDNA or gDNA.

Deletions cut 7 bases from V and 0 bases from J, with 13 bases between. The CDR3 runs to 14 residues. CDR1 is SGHRS and CDR2 is YFSETQ in the germline V gene. The data were produced by immunoSEQ multiplex PCR, yet TCRdb's version contains in-frame clones alone and is incomplete. The sample carries about 210,000 clones, 80% to 90% recorded once. The sample was peripheral blood. The rearrangement links TRBV5-1 to TRBJ1-1; D uncertain. This sequence was found in a man in his sixties who had recovered from COVID-19. The CDR3, as DNA: TGCGCCAGCGGACCGGGAGAGGTGAACACTGAAGCTTTCTTT. This encodes CASGPGEVNTEAFF. The whole variable domain, filled in from reference TRBV5-1 and TRBJ1-1, reads KAGVTQTPRYLIKTRGQQVTLSCSPISGHRSVSWYQQTPGQGLQFLFEYFSETQRNKGNFPGRFSGRQFSNSRSEMNVSTLELGDSALYLCASGPGEVNTEAFFGQGTRLTVV.